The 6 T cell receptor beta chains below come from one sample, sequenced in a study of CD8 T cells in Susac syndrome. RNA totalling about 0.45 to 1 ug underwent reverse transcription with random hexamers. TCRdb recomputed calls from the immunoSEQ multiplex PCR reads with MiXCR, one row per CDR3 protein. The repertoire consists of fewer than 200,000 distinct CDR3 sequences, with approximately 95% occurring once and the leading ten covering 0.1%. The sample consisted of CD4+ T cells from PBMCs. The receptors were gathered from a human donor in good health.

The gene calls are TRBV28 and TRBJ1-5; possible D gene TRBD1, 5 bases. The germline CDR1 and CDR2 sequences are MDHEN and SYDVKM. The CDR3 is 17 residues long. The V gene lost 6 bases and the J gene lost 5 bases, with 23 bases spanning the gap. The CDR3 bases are TGTGCCAGCAGACGTACCGGGACGCCAACCTGGGATCAGCCCCAGCATTTT. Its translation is CASRRTGTPTWDQPQHF.

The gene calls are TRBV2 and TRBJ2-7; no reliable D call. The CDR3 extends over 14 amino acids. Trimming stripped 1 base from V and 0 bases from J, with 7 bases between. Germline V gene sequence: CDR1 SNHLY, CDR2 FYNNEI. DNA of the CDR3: TGTGCCAGCAGTGAAGACAGAAGCTCCTACGAGCAGTACTTC. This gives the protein CASSEDRSSYEQYF.

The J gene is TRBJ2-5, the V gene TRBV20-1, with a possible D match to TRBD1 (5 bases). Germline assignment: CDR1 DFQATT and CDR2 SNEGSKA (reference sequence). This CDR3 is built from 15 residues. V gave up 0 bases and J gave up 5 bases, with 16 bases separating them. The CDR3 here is CSAREGQGPSETQYF. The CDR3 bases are TGCAGTGCTAGAGAGGGGCAGGGCCCTTCGGAGACCCAGTACTTC.

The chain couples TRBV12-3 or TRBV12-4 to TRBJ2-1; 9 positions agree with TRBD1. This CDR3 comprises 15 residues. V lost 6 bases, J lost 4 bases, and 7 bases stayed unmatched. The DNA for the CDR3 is TGTGCCAGCAGAGGACAGGGGCGAATGTACAATGAGCAGTTCTTC. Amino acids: CASRGQGRMYNEQFF.

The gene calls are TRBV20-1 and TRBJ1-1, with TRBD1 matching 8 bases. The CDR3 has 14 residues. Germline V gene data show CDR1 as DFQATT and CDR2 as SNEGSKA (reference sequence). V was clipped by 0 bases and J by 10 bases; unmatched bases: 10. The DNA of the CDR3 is TGCAGTGCTAGAGATCCGGCCAGGGGGCTTAGAGCTTTCTTT. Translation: CSARDPARGLRAFF.

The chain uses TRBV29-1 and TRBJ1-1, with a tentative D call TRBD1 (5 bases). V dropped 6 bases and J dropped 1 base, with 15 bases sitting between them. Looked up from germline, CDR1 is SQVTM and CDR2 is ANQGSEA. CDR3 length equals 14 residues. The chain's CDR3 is CSVSGIRGNTEAFF. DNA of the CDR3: TGCAGCGTCTCAGGGATTCGGGGGAACACTGAAGCTTTCTTT.